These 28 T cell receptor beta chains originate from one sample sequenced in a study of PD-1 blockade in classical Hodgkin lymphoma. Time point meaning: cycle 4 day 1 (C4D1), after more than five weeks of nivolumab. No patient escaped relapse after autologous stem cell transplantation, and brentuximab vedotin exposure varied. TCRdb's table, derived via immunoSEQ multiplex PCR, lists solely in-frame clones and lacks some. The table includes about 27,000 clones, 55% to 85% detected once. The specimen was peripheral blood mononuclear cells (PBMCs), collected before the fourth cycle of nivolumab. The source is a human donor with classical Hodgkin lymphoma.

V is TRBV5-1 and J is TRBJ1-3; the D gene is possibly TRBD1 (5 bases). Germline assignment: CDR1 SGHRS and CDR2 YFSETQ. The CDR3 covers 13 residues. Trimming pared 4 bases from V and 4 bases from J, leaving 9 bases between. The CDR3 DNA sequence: TGCGCCAGCAGCAAGGGACCGGGAAACACCATATATTTT. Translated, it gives CASSKGPGNTIYF.

This CDR3 is CASTVTEPSYNEQFF. CDR3 DNA: TGCGCCAGCACGGTGACCGAACCCTCCTACAATGAGCAGTTCTTC. The V call is TRBV5-1, the J call TRBJ2-1, with D unclear. The germline V and J ends were trimmed by 6 bases and 0 bases, with 13 bases remaining between them. CDR1 and CDR2 from the germline V gene are SGHRS and YFSETQ. The CDR3 has 15 residues.

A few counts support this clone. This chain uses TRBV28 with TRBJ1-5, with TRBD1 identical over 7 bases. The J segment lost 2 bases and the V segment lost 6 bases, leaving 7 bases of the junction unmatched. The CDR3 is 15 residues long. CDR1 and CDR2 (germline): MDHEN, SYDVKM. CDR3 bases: TGTGCCAGCAGCCTGGGACAGAGGGGCAATCAGCCCCAGCATTTT. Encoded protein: CASSLGQRGNQPQHF.

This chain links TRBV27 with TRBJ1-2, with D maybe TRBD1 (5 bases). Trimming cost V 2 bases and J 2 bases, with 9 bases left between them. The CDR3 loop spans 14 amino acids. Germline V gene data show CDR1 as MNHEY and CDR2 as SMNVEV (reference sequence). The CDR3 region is CASSLMGRNYGYTF. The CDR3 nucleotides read TGTGCCAGCAGTTTAATGGGACGGAACTATGGCTACACCTTC.

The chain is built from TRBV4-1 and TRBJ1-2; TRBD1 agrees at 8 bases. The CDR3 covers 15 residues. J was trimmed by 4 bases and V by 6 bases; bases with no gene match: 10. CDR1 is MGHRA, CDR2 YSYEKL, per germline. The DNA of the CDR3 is TGCGCCAGCAGTTCCCCGGACAGGGCGGTCTATGGCTACACCTTC. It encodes CASSSPDRAVYGYTF.

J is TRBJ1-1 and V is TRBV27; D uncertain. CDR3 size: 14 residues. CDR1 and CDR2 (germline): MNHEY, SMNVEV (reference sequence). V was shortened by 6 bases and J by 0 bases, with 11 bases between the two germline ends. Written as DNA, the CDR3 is TGTGCCAGCAGCCTCAGTACCATGAACACTGAAGCTTTCTTT. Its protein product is CASSLSTMNTEAFF.

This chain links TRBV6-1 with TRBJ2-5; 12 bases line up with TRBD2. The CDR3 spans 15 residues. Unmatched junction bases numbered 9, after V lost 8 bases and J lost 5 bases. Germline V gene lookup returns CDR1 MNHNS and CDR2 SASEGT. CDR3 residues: CASWSSGRAWETQYF. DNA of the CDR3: TGTGCCAGCTGGTCTAGCGGGAGGGCCTGGGAGACCCAGTACTTC.

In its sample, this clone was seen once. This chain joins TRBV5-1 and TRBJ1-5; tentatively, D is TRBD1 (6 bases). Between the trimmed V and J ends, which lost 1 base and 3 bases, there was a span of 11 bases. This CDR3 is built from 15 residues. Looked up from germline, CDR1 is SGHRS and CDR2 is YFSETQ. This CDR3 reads CASSLSTGINQPQHF. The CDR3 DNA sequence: TGCGCCAGCAGCTTGTCTACAGGGATCAATCAGCCCCAGCATTTT.

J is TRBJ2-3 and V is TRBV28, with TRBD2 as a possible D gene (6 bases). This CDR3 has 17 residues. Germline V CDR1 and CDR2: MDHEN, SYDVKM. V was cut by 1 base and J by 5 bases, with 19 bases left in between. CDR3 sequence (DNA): TGTGCCAGCAGTTTATTCTGGGCGGGAACCTCAAAAGATACGCAGTATTTT. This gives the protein CASSLFWAGTSKDTQYF.

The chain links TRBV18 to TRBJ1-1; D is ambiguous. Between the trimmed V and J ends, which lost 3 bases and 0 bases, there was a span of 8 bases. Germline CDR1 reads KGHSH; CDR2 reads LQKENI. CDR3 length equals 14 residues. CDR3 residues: CASSPDPVNTEAFF. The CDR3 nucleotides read TGTGCCAGCTCACCTGACCCCGTGAACACTGAAGCTTTCTTT.

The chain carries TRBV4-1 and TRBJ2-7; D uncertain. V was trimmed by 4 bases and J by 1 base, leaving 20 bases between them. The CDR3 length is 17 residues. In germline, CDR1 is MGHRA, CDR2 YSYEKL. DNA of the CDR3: TGCGCCAGCAGCCGATCCCTTGTGTCGCAGGCATCCTACGAGCAGTACTTC. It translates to CASSRSLVSQASYEQYF.

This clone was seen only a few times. The CDR3 reads CASSLPSVFTDTQYF. CDR3 in DNA: TGTGCCAGCAGCTTACCTAGCGTCTTCACAGATACGCAGTATTTT. This chain links TRBV7-2 with TRBJ2-3; tentatively, D is TRBD2 (6 bases). This CDR3 has 15 residues. Trimming stripped 2 bases from V and 2 bases from J, with 11 bases between. Germline values: CDR1 SGHTA, CDR2 FQGNSA.

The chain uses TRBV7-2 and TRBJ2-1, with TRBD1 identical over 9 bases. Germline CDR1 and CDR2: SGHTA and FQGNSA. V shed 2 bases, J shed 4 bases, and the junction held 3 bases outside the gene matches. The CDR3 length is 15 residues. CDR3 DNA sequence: TGTGCCAGCAGCTTATCGGGACAGGGTTACAATGAGCAGTTCTTC. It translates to CASSLSGQGYNEQFF.

DNA for the CDR3: TGCAGCGTTGGAAAGGGAAGTGGCGAGCAGTACTTC. This translates into CSVGKGSGEQYF. V is TRBV29-1 and J is TRBJ2-7; D remains ambiguous. This CDR3 is built from 12 residues. V dropped 4 bases and J dropped 6 bases, with 13 bases sitting between them. Germline CDR1 is SQVTM and CDR2 is ANQGSEA.

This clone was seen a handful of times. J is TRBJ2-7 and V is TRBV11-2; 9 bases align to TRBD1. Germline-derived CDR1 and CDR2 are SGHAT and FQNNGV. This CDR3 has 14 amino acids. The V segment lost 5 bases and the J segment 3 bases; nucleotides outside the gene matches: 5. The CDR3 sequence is CASSISTGGYEQYF. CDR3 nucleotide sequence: TGTGCCAGCAGCATTTCGACAGGGGGCTACGAGCAGTACTTC.

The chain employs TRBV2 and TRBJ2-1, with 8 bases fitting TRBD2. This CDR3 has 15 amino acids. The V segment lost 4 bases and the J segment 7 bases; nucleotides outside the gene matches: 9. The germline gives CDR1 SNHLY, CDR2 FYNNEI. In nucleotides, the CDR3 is TGTGCCAGCAGTGGGAGCGGGAGCGTAAGGAATGAGCAGTTCTTC. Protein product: CASSGSGSVRNEQFF.

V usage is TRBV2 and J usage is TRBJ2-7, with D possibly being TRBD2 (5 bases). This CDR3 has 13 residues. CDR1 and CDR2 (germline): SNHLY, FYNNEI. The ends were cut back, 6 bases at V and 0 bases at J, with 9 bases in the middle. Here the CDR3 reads CASRSGSSYEQYF. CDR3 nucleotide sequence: TGTGCCAGCAGGTCGGGGAGCTCCTACGAGCAGTACTTC.

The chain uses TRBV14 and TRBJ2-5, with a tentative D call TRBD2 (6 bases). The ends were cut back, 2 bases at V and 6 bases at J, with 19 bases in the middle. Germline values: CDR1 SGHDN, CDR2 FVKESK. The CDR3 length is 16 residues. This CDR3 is CASSQSIAANLKTQYF. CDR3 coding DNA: TGTGCCAGCAGCCAATCTATAGCGGCCAATCTGAAGACCCAGTACTTC. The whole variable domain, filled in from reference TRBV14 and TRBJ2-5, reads EAGVTQFPSHSVIEKGQTVTLRCDPISGHDNLYWYRRVMGKEIKFLLHFVKESKQDESGMPNNRFLAERTGGTYSTLKVQPAELEDSGVYFCASSQSIAANLKTQYFGPGTRLLVL.

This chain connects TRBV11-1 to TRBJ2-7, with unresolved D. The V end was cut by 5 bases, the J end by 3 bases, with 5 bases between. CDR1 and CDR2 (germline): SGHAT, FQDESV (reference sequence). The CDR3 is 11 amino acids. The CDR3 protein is CASSTVYEQYF. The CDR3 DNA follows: TGTGCCAGCAGCACAGTCTACGAGCAGTACTTC.

As DNA, the CDR3 is TGTGCCTGGAGGAAAAAGGGCTTAGCTAATGAAAAACTGTTTTTT. It is translated as CAWRKKGLANEKLFF. This rearrangement joins TRBV30 to TRBJ1-4, with D unresolved. V was cut by 3 bases and J by 3 bases, with 14 bases left in between. The CDR3 is made up of 15 amino acids. Germline V gene lookup returns CDR1 GTSNPN and CDR2 SVGIG (reference sequence).

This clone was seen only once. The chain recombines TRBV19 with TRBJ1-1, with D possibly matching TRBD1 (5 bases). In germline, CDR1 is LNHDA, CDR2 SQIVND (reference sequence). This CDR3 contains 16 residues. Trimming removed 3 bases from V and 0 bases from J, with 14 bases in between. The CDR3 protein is CASSMGQVLMNTEAFF. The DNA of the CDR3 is TGTGCCAGTAGTATGGGGCAAGTACTTATGAACACTGAAGCTTTCTTT.

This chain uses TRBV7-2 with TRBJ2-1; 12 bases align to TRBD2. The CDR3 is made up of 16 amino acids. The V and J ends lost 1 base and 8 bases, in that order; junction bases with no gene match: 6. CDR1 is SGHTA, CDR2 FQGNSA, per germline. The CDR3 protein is CASSLVSSGGAHEQFF. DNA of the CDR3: TGTGCCAGCAGCTTAGTCTCTAGCGGGGGGGCCCATGAGCAGTTCTTC.

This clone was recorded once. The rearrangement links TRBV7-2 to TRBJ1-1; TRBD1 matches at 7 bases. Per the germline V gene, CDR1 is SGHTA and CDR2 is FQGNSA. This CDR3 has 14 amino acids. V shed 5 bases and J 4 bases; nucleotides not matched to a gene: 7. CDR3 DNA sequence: TGTGCCAGCAGCGCCCGACAGGGCGGCACTGAAGCTTTCTTT. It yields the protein CASSARQGGTEAFF.

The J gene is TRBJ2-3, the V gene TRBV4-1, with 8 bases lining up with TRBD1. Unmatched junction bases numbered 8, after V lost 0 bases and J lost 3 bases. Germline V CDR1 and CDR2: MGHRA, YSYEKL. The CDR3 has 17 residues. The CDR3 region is CASSQDPPDRVTDTQYF. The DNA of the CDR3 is TGCGCCAGCAGCCAAGATCCCCCGGACAGGGTTACAGATACGCAGTATTTT.

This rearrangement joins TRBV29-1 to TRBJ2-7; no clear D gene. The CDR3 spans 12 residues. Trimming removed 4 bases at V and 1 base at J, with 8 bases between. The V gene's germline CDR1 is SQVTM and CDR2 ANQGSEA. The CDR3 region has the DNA TGCAGCGTTGGGGCTTCGTCCTACGAGCAGTACTTC. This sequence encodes CSVGASSYEQYF.

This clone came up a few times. CDR3 nucleotide sequence: TGTGCCAGCAGCCCTACCTTGGGGGGGGTTGGGGCCTACGAGCAGTACTTC. It codes for CASSPTLGGVGAYEQYF. The rearrangement links TRBV28 to TRBJ2-7, with TRBD2 matching 7 bases. The V segment lost 6 bases and the J segment 2 bases; nucleotides outside the gene matches: 16. In germline, CDR1 is MDHEN, CDR2 SYDVKM. CDR3 length equals 17 residues.

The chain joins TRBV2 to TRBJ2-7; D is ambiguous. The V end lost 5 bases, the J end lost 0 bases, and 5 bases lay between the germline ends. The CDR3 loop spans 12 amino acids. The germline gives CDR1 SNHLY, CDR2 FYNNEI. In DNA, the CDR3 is TGTGCCAGCAGTTGGGACTCCTACGAGCAGTACTTC. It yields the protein CASSWDSYEQYF. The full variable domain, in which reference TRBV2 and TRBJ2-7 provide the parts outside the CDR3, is EPEVTQTPSHQVTQMGQEVILRCVPISNHLYFYWYRQILGQKVEFLVSFYNNEISEKSEIFDDQFSVERPDGSNFTLKIRSTKLEDSAMYFCASSWDSYEQYFGPGTRLTVT.

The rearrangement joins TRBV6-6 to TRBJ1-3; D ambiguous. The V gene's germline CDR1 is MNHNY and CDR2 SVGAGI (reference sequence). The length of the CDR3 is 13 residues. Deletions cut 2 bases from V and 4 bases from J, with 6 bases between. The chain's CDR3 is CASSYGQGNTIYF. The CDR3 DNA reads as TGTGCCAGCAGTTACGGGCAGGGAAACACCATATATTTT.